The 17 T cell receptor beta chains below come from one sample, sequenced in a study of blood T cell repertoires in COVID-19. Only in-frame clones appear in the TCRdb table, and some are missing; sequencing was by immunoSEQ multiplex PCR. The sample lists fewer than 350,000 clones, approximately 89% occurring once. The specimen sequenced was peripheral blood. Receptors originate from a man aged 35 to 55 with active or convalescent COVID-19.

V usage is TRBV9 and J usage is TRBJ1-1, with D possibly TRBD1 on 6 matching bases. Germline loops: CDR1 SGDLS, CDR2 YYNGEE. Trimming stripped 0 bases from V and 0 bases from J, with 12 bases between. The CDR3 consists of 16 residues. CDR3 nucleotides: TGTGCCAGCAGCGTAGCACCAACAGGGATGAACACTGAAGCTTTCTTT. Protein product: CASSVAPTGMNTEAFF.

V and J are TRBV6-5 and TRBJ2-5; D is possibly TRBD2 (6 bases). This CDR3 region has 14 residues. Germline loops: CDR1 MNHEY, CDR2 SVGAGI. With 6 bases removed from V and 1 base from J, the gap between germline ends came to 12 bases. The CDR3 DNA reads as TGTGCCAGCAGCCCCCGGGACTTCCAAGAGACCCAGTACTTC. Translating gives CASSPRDFQETQYF.

The chain links TRBV6-5 to TRBJ2-5; 11 nucleotides line up with TRBD2. J lost 6 bases, V lost 10 bases, and 7 bases had no gene match. This CDR3 is 13 amino acids long. In germline, CDR1 is MNHEY, CDR2 SVGAGI. This chain's CDR3 is CATRLAGLKTQYF. The CDR3 nucleotides read TGTGCCACCAGACTAGCGGGGTTGAAGACCCAGTACTTC.

The chain employs TRBV30 and TRBJ1-1; weak D call: TRBD1 (6 bases). CDR1 and CDR2 from the germline V gene are GTSNPN and SVGIG (reference sequence). The CDR3 consists of 15 residues. The V end lost 2 bases, the J end lost 0 bases, and 13 bases lay between the germline ends. DNA of the CDR3: TGTGCCTGGAGTTACAGGGCTCTCATGAACACTGAAGCTTTCTTT. Amino acids: CAWSYRALMNTEAFF. The entire variable domain, with the rest obtained from reference TRBV30 and TRBJ1-1, is as follows: SQTIHQWPATLVQPVGSPLSLECTVEGTSNPNLYWYRQAAGRGLQLLFYSVGIGQISSEVPQNLSASRPQDRQFILSSKKLLLSDSGFYLCAWSYRALMNTEAFFGQGTRLTVV.

The V call is TRBV2, the J call TRBJ2-3; 7 bases agree with TRBD1. The trim removed 4 bases at V and 0 bases at J, leaving 1 base unmatched. Germline V gene sequence: CDR1 SNHLY, CDR2 FYNNEI. The CDR3 runs 14 residues. CDR3 protein: CASSADRSTDTQYF. The CDR3 nucleotides read TGTGCCAGCAGTGCGGACAGGAGCACAGATACGCAGTATTTT.

This rearrangement joins TRBV29-1 to TRBJ1-4; D gene unclear. The CDR3 totals 16 residues. V shed 1 base and J shed 5 bases, with 17 bases lying between them. Germline V gene lookup returns CDR1 SQVTM and CDR2 ANQGSEA. DNA for the CDR3: TGCAGCGTTGAAGCCCTAGAACGCGGGCAAAATGAAAAACTGTTTTTT. Encoded protein: CSVEALERGQNEKLFF.

The chain employs TRBV5-5 and TRBJ1-1; D gene ambiguous. V lost 4 bases and J 5 bases, leaving 15 bases between the germline ends. Per germline, CDR1 SGHKS and CDR2 YYEKEE (reference sequence). The CDR3 loop spans 14 amino acids. CDR3 protein: CASSHGRGWTEAFF. The CDR3 DNA is TGTGCCAGCAGCCACGGCCGGGGTTGGACTGAAGCTTTCTTT.

The chain uses TRBV6-5 and TRBJ2-7; a weak D match, TRBD2 (6 bases). Per germline, CDR1 MNHEY and CDR2 SVGAGI. V shed 7 bases and J shed 2 bases, with 12 bases lying between them. The CDR3 extends over 13 amino acids. CDR3 DNA sequence: TGTGCCAGCATGGGAGGCGGGCCCTACGAGCAGTACTTC. Translation gives CASMGGGPYEQYF.

The chain combines TRBV6-5 with TRBJ2-7; possible D gene TRBD1, 5 bases. Looked up from germline, CDR1 is MNHEY and CDR2 is SVGAGI. The CDR3 is made up of 14 amino acids. Trimming stripped 6 bases from V and 2 bases from J, with 14 bases between. The CDR3 here is CASRYSGHTYEQYF. CDR3 DNA sequence: TGTGCCAGCAGATATTCAGGGCATACCTACGAGCAGTACTTC.

The gene calls are TRBV3-1 (or the pseudogene TRBV3-2) and TRBJ1-1; D is undetermined. The CDR3 runs 14 residues. V was trimmed by 3 bases and J by 6 bases, leaving 14 bases between them. Germline V gives CDR1 LGHDT, CDR2 YNNKEL (reference sequence). CDR3 region: CASSQAEGSPEAFF. The DNA of the CDR3 is TGTGCCAGCAGCCAGGCAGAGGGCAGCCCTGAAGCTTTCTTT.

This clone was counted a single time. This chain uses TRBV4-2 with TRBJ1-2; 7 bases are a match to TRBD1. In germline, CDR1 is LGHNA, CDR2 YNFKEQ. This CDR3 comprises 15 residues. J gave up 5 bases and V 4 bases, and 10 bases lay outside the gene matches. The CDR3 spells CASSRETGSRYGYTF. The CDR3 nucleotides read TGTGCCAGCAGCCGAGAGACAGGGTCTAGGTATGGCTACACCTTC.

This clone was seen more than once but under ten times. CDR3 in amino acids: CAISERGTGDNQPQHF. As DNA, the CDR3 is TGTGCCATCAGTGAGCGAGGGACAGGGGATAATCAGCCCCAGCATTTT. The rearrangement links TRBV10-3 to TRBJ1-5; 10 bases fit TRBD1. V was clipped by 2 bases and J by 4 bases; unmatched bases: 5. The CDR3 extends over 16 amino acids. Germline-derived CDR1 and CDR2 are ENHRY and SYGVKD.

V is TRBV18 and J is TRBJ2-3, with a weak D call TRBD1 (6 bases). Trimming cost V 3 bases and J 7 bases, with 14 bases left between them. This CDR3 is built from 14 residues. CDR1 and CDR2 (germline): KGHSH, LQKENI. In nucleotides, the CDR3 is TGTGCCAGCTCACCGCACAGGGAGCGTAATACGCAGTATTTT. This gives the protein CASSPHRERNTQYF.

In nucleotides, the CDR3 is TGTGCCAGCAGCAACGGGGATGGGGCAACTAATGAAAAACTGTTTTTT. Translated: CASSNGDGATNEKLFF. The chain combines TRBV9 with TRBJ1-4; D unclear. The length of the CDR3 is 16 residues. The V and J ends lost 4 bases and 0 bases respectively, with 13 bases between them. In germline, CDR1 is SGDLS, CDR2 YYNGEE.

This chain uses TRBV7-9 with TRBJ2-7; TRBD1 matches 8 bases. Germline CDR1 SEHNR, CDR2 FQNEAQ (reference sequence). The CDR3 length is 13 residues. V lost 5 bases to trimming and J lost 6 bases; unmatched junction nucleotides: 6. DNA for the CDR3: TGTGCCAGCAGCGGGCAGGGGGCTCTCGAGCAGTACTTC. Protein sequence: CASSGQGALEQYF.

CDR3 in amino acids: CASSWEPRLAEDTDTQYF. The CDR3 bases are TGTGCCAGCAGTTGGGAGCCCCGACTAGCGGAAGACACAGATACGCAGTATTTT. V is TRBV2 and J is TRBJ2-3; 9 bases line up with TRBD2. CDR1 and CDR2 from the germline V gene are SNHLY and FYNNEI. J gave up 2 bases and V 5 bases, and 14 bases lay outside the gene matches. The length of the CDR3 is 18 residues.

The rearrangement joins TRBV19 to TRBJ1-4; D is undetermined. The CDR3 length is 13 residues. V dropped 5 bases and J dropped 7 bases, with 11 bases sitting between them. CDR1 is LNHDA, CDR2 SQIVND, per germline (reference sequence). This CDR3 reads CASSGGGVEKLFF. The CDR3 DNA follows: TGTGCCAGTAGTGGTGGCGGGGTTGAAAAACTGTTTTTT.